The T cell receptor (beta chain) under discussion was sequenced for a study of response to subunit inactivated influenza vaccine. TCRdb processed the RT-PCR reads anew with MiXCR; each CDR3 protein has one entry. The sample shows some 540,000 distinct CDR3 sequences, approximately 22% of them seen only once. The CDR3 runs to 12 residues. Looked up from germline, CDR1 is ENHRY and CDR2 is SYGVKD. V lost 9 bases, J lost 4 bases, and 4 bases stayed unmatched. These same data were also listed under a study on T cells expressing NK-cell markers. This second study notes: Researchers built TCR beta cDNA using 5'RACE template switching with UMIs. According to the study, TCR beta repertoires originated from sorted CD3+CD56+NKG2C+, CD3+CD56+NKG2C- and CD3+CD56-NKG2C+ T cells. Where a few donors were concerned, these clonotypes also led the CD3+CD56-NKG2C+ fraction. It was still unclear whether expanded NKG2C+ T cell clones were HCMV specific.

V usage is TRBV10-3 and J usage is TRBJ2-5, with TRBD1 matching 8 bases. This receptor was taken from a man aged 45-65 years who received an inactivated influenza vaccine. Sample: CD4+ T cells sorted from PBMCs, taken about 11 days after vaccination. The CDR3 DNA is TGTGCCATTCAGGGGGCGAGAGAGACCCAGTACTTC. This codes for CAIQGARETQYF.